The present T cell receptor (beta chain) was sequenced within a study of blood T cell repertoires in COVID-19. Study-wide background: Italy, Spain and the United States were the sources of the convalescent and acute COVID-19 samples. Sources were T cells, B-cell-depleted T cells, or PBMCs; the material itself was cDNA or gDNA.

Per the study methods: Amplified reference gene primers provided the basis for estimating nucleated cell counts. TCRdb's table, derived via immunoSEQ multiplex PCR, lists solely in-frame clones and lacks some. V, J and clone size were drawn from that table, and D and trimming were deduced from the DNA. Counted here are 65,000 to 85,000 clones, about 78% occurring once; the ten biggest clones make up around 15%. Material: peripheral blood. This sequence originates from a human donor in a cohort sampled during active COVID-19.

CDR3 amino acids: CATSDPGGGAGELFF. DNA of the CDR3: TGTGCCACCAGTGATCCCGGGGGGGGAGCCGGGGAGCTGTTTTTT. The chain joins TRBV24-1 to TRBJ2-2, with 8 bases lining up with TRBD2. The V and J ends lost 3 bases and 6 bases, in that order; junction bases with no gene match: 5. Germline CDR1 and CDR2: KGHDR and SFDVKD. This CDR3 has 15 residues.